These 20 T cell receptor beta chains were sequenced from one sample in a study of regulatory T cells in long-lasting Graves disease. The time point denotes: persistent/refractory GD, antithyroid drugs over 5 years with positive TRAb. RNA extracted from PBMCs served as the sequencing template. To make TCR beta libraries, researchers used iRepertoire HTBI primers and Arm-PCR of CDR3 regions. TCRdb ran MiXCR on the multiplex PCR reads and lists one entry per CDR3 protein. The sample holds hundreds of thousands of distinct CDR3 sequences; 20% to 25% are singletons and the top ten take approximately 6.4%. Sequencing used peripheral blood mononuclear cells (PBMCs), obtained when the disease was refractory, from a patient treated with antithyroid drugs. The receptors were sampled from a female donor with Graves disease.

Notes on this clonotype: This may be a read error, as it is one base from a much larger clone. Without the conserved terminal phenylalanine or tryptophan, this CDR3 likely stems from a read error. This chain uses TRBV3-1 with TRBJ2-5; 7 bases agree with TRBD1. The ends lost 0 bases at V and 1 base at J; junction bases unmatched: 14. The CDR3 runs to 19 residues. CDR1 and CDR2 from the germline V gene are LGHDT and YNNKEL (reference sequence). The CDR3 coding sequence is TGTGCCAGCAGCCAAGAATGGGGGTATACCGGGACAGCCCAAGAGACCCAGTACCTC. Its protein product is CASSQEWGYTGTAQETQYL.

This clonotype was found a few times. The CDR3 loop is CASSLGAAGEGYEQYF. In DNA, the CDR3 is TGTGCCAGCAGCTTAGGTGCAGCGGGAGAAGGCTACGAGCAGTACTTC. This chain links TRBV7-6 with TRBJ2-7; TRBD2 matches at 8 bases. Germline CDR1 and CDR2: SGHVS and FNYEAQ. Losses at the gene ends were 1 base for V and 3 bases for J; bases not matched to a gene: 8. This CDR3 has 16 residues.

The chain has TRBV24-1 and TRBJ2-2, with 10 bases lining up with TRBD1. CDR1 and CDR2 (germline): KGHDR, SFDVKD. The CDR3 runs to 15 residues. V lost 3 bases and J lost 4; bases outside the gene matches: 1. CDR3 DNA: TGTGCCACCAGTGATGGGGACAGGGGCACCGGGGAGCTGTTTTTT. Its translation is CATSDGDRGTGELFF.

Ten or more counts support this clonotype. The chain couples TRBV7-9 to TRBJ2-2; no clear D gene. This CDR3 spans 13 amino acids. Germline assignment: CDR1 SEHNR and CDR2 FQNEAQ (reference sequence). V lost 4 bases, J lost 6 bases, and 9 bases lay in between. The CDR3 DNA follows: TGTGCCAGCAGCTCTGGTGCCCCCGGGGAGCTGTTTTTT. Amino acids: CASSSGAPGELFF.

There are many counts of this clonotype. The rearrangement joins TRBV12-3 or TRBV12-4 to TRBJ2-7, with D possibly TRBD2 on 5 matching bases. Trimming left V 3 bases short and J 5 bases short, with 5 bases between. The CDR3 length is 11 residues. CDR3 nucleotide sequence: TGTGCCAGCAGTTTCGGGAACGAGCAGTACTTC. Residues: CASSFGNEQYF.

The genes are TRBV10-3 and TRBJ2-5; D might be TRBD1 or TRBD2, each matching 5 bases. The CDR3 is 16 amino acids. Germline CDR1 ENHRY, CDR2 SYGVKD. The ends were cut back, 7 bases at V and 4 bases at J, with 22 bases in the middle. In nucleotides, the CDR3 is TGTGCCATCAAGTCCGGTGCAGGGTTGAGGGGAGAGACCCAGTACTTC. It specifies CAIKSGAGLRGETQYF.

The chain uses TRBV19 and TRBJ1-5; no firm D call. The CDR3 runs 13 residues. In germline, CDR1 is LNHDA, CDR2 SQIVND (reference sequence). V shed 8 bases and J shed 9 bases, with 17 bases lying between them. CDR3 in amino acids: CASAAGVRRPQHF. The DNA of the CDR3 is TGTGCCAGTGCCGCGGGAGTGAGGCGGCCCCAGCATTTT.

This clonotype was detected only a few times. The CDR3 loop reads CASSLGWTGPNTIYF. The CDR3 nucleotides are TGTGCCAGCAGCTTGGGGTGGACAGGGCCCAACACCATATATTTT. The chain couples TRBV5-6 to TRBJ1-3; 8 bases fit TRBD1. Per the germline V gene, CDR1 is SGHDT and CDR2 is YYEEEE. The CDR3 sequence is 15 residues long. V shed 0 bases and J 7 bases; nucleotides not matched to a gene: 6.

This clonotype was observed many times. V is TRBV12-3 or TRBV12-4 and J is TRBJ2-5; possibly TRBD1 for D (5 bases). Trimming removed 7 bases from V and 4 bases from J, with 19 bases in between. The CDR3 totals 15 residues. DNA for the CDR3: TGTGCCAGCACCCTTTCCGGGCAAAGGGGAGAGACCCAGTACTTC. It specifies CASTLSGQRGETQYF.

This clonotype was counted only a few times. J is TRBJ1-1 and V is TRBV10-3; a possible D gene is TRBD1 (5 bases). CDR1 ENHRY and CDR2 SYGVKD come from the germline V gene. This CDR3 contains 13 residues. The ends were cut back, 4 bases at V and 6 bases at J, with 12 bases in the middle. The CDR3 here is CAISGGTVPEAFF. For the CDR3, the DNA is TGTGCCATCAGTGGTGGGACGGTCCCTGAAGCTTTCTTT.

This clonotype was detected a few times. V usage is TRBV3-1 and J usage is TRBJ1-2, with a possible D match to TRBD1 (5 bases). The CDR3 contains 12 residues. Per germline, CDR1 LGHDT and CDR2 YNNKEL (reference sequence). V was cut by 5 bases and J by 7 bases, with 11 bases left in between. The CDR3 loop reads CASSSPGTGYTF. CDR3 nucleotides: TGTGCCAGCAGCTCCCCGGGGACTGGCTACACCTTC. Complete variable domain (other parts from reference TRBV3-1 and TRBJ1-2): DTAVSQTPKYLVTQMGNDKSIKCEQNLGHDTMYWYKQDSKKFLKIMFSYNNKELIINETVPNRFSPKSPDKAHLNLHINSLELGDSAVYFCASSSPGTGYTFGSGTRLTVV.

This clonotype was picked up a small number of times. This rearrangement joins TRBV27 to TRBJ1-5, with D uncertain. V shed 2 bases and J shed 3 bases, with 8 bases lying between them. The length of the CDR3 is 14 residues. Germline V gene data show CDR1 as MNHEY and CDR2 as SMNVEV (reference sequence). The CDR3 region is CASSLEATNQPQHF. The CDR3 coding sequence is TGTGCCAGCAGTTTAGAGGCTACCAATCAGCCCCAGCATTTT.

This clonotype was counted a few times. This chain uses TRBV29-1 with TRBJ2-7; 12 nucleotides align to TRBD1. Germline V gives CDR1 SQVTM, CDR2 ANQGSEA. The CDR3 length is 17 residues. V shed 0 bases and J 1 base; nucleotides not matched to a gene: 7. Here the CDR3 reads CSVEDLRGQGASYEQYF. The CDR3 DNA follows: TGCAGCGTTGAAGATCTTCGGGGACAGGGGGCGTCCTACGAGCAGTACTTC.

The chain links TRBV27 to TRBJ2-7, with TRBD2 matching 10 bases. Germline V gene lookup returns CDR1 MNHEY and CDR2 SMNVEV (reference sequence). The CDR3 covers 15 residues. Losses at the gene ends were 6 bases for V and 1 base for J; bases not matched to a gene: 6. The CDR3 DNA reads TGTGCCAGCAGGACAGCGGGAGGGGAATCCTACGAGCAGTACTTC. Its translation: CASRTAGGESYEQYF.

There are many counts of this clonotype. This chain joins TRBV15 and TRBJ1-1; weak D call: TRBD1 (5 bases). Germline values: CDR1 LNHNV, CDR2 YYDKDF (reference sequence). CDR3 length: 15 amino acids. Trimming pared 0 bases from V and 4 bases from J, leaving 12 bases between. The CDR3: CATSRDQGFGTEAFF. The CDR3 DNA reads TGTGCCACCAGCAGAGATCAGGGCTTCGGCACTGAAGCTTTCTTT.

This clonotype has ten or more counts. The chain joins TRBV10-3 to TRBJ1-2, with 10 bases that match TRBD1. Unmatched junction bases numbered 12, after V lost 5 bases and J lost 6 bases. There are 16 residues in the CDR3. Germline CDR1 ENHRY, CDR2 SYGVKD. The CDR3 sequence: CAISQDRGSDEDGYTF. The CDR3 bases are TGTGCCATCAGTCAGGACAGGGGGAGTGACGAGGATGGCTACACCTTC.

This chain joins TRBV4-1 and TRBJ1-1; the D is unclear. CDR1 is MGHRA, CDR2 YSYEKL, per germline. The germline V and J ends were trimmed by 2 bases and 4 bases, with 5 bases remaining between them. CDR3 length: 12 amino acids. The CDR3 region is CASSQKGTEAFF. The CDR3 coding sequence is TGCGCCAGCAGCCAAAAGGGCACTGAAGCTTTCTTT.

In this sample, this clonotype turned up many times. This rearrangement joins TRBV6-1 to TRBJ2-5; D is unclear. The CDR3 consists of 15 residues. Germline V CDR1 and CDR2: MNHNS, SASEGT. V was trimmed by 6 bases and J by 5 bases, leaving 19 bases between them. CDR3 coding DNA: TGTGCCAGCAGAGTCGGGCAGTTGAGTTTGGAGACCCAGTACTTC. It codes for CASRVGQLSLETQYF.

On this clonotype: The germline gene is not matched at one end of the junction; a read error may be the cause. The chain employs TRBV20-1 and TRBJ1-2; TRBD1 agrees at 12 bases. In germline, CDR1 is DFQATT, CDR2 SNEGSKA (reference sequence). This CDR3 region has 17 residues. The CDR3 here is CSASARDRGPYNHGYTF. CDR3 sequence (DNA): TGCAGTGCTAGTGCCCGGGACAGGGGGCCCTATAACCATGGCTACACCTTC.

In its sample, this clonotype was seen a few times. V usage is TRBV4-1 and J usage is TRBJ2-5; D not resolved. V lost 0 bases to trimming and J lost 1 base, with 9 bases between them. The CDR3 has 15 amino acids. Germline lookup yields CDR1 MGHRA and CDR2 YSYEKL. In DNA form, the CDR3 reads TGCGCCAGCAGCCAAGATATCGCGCTCCAAGAGACCCAGTACTTC. Translating gives CASSQDIALQETQYF.